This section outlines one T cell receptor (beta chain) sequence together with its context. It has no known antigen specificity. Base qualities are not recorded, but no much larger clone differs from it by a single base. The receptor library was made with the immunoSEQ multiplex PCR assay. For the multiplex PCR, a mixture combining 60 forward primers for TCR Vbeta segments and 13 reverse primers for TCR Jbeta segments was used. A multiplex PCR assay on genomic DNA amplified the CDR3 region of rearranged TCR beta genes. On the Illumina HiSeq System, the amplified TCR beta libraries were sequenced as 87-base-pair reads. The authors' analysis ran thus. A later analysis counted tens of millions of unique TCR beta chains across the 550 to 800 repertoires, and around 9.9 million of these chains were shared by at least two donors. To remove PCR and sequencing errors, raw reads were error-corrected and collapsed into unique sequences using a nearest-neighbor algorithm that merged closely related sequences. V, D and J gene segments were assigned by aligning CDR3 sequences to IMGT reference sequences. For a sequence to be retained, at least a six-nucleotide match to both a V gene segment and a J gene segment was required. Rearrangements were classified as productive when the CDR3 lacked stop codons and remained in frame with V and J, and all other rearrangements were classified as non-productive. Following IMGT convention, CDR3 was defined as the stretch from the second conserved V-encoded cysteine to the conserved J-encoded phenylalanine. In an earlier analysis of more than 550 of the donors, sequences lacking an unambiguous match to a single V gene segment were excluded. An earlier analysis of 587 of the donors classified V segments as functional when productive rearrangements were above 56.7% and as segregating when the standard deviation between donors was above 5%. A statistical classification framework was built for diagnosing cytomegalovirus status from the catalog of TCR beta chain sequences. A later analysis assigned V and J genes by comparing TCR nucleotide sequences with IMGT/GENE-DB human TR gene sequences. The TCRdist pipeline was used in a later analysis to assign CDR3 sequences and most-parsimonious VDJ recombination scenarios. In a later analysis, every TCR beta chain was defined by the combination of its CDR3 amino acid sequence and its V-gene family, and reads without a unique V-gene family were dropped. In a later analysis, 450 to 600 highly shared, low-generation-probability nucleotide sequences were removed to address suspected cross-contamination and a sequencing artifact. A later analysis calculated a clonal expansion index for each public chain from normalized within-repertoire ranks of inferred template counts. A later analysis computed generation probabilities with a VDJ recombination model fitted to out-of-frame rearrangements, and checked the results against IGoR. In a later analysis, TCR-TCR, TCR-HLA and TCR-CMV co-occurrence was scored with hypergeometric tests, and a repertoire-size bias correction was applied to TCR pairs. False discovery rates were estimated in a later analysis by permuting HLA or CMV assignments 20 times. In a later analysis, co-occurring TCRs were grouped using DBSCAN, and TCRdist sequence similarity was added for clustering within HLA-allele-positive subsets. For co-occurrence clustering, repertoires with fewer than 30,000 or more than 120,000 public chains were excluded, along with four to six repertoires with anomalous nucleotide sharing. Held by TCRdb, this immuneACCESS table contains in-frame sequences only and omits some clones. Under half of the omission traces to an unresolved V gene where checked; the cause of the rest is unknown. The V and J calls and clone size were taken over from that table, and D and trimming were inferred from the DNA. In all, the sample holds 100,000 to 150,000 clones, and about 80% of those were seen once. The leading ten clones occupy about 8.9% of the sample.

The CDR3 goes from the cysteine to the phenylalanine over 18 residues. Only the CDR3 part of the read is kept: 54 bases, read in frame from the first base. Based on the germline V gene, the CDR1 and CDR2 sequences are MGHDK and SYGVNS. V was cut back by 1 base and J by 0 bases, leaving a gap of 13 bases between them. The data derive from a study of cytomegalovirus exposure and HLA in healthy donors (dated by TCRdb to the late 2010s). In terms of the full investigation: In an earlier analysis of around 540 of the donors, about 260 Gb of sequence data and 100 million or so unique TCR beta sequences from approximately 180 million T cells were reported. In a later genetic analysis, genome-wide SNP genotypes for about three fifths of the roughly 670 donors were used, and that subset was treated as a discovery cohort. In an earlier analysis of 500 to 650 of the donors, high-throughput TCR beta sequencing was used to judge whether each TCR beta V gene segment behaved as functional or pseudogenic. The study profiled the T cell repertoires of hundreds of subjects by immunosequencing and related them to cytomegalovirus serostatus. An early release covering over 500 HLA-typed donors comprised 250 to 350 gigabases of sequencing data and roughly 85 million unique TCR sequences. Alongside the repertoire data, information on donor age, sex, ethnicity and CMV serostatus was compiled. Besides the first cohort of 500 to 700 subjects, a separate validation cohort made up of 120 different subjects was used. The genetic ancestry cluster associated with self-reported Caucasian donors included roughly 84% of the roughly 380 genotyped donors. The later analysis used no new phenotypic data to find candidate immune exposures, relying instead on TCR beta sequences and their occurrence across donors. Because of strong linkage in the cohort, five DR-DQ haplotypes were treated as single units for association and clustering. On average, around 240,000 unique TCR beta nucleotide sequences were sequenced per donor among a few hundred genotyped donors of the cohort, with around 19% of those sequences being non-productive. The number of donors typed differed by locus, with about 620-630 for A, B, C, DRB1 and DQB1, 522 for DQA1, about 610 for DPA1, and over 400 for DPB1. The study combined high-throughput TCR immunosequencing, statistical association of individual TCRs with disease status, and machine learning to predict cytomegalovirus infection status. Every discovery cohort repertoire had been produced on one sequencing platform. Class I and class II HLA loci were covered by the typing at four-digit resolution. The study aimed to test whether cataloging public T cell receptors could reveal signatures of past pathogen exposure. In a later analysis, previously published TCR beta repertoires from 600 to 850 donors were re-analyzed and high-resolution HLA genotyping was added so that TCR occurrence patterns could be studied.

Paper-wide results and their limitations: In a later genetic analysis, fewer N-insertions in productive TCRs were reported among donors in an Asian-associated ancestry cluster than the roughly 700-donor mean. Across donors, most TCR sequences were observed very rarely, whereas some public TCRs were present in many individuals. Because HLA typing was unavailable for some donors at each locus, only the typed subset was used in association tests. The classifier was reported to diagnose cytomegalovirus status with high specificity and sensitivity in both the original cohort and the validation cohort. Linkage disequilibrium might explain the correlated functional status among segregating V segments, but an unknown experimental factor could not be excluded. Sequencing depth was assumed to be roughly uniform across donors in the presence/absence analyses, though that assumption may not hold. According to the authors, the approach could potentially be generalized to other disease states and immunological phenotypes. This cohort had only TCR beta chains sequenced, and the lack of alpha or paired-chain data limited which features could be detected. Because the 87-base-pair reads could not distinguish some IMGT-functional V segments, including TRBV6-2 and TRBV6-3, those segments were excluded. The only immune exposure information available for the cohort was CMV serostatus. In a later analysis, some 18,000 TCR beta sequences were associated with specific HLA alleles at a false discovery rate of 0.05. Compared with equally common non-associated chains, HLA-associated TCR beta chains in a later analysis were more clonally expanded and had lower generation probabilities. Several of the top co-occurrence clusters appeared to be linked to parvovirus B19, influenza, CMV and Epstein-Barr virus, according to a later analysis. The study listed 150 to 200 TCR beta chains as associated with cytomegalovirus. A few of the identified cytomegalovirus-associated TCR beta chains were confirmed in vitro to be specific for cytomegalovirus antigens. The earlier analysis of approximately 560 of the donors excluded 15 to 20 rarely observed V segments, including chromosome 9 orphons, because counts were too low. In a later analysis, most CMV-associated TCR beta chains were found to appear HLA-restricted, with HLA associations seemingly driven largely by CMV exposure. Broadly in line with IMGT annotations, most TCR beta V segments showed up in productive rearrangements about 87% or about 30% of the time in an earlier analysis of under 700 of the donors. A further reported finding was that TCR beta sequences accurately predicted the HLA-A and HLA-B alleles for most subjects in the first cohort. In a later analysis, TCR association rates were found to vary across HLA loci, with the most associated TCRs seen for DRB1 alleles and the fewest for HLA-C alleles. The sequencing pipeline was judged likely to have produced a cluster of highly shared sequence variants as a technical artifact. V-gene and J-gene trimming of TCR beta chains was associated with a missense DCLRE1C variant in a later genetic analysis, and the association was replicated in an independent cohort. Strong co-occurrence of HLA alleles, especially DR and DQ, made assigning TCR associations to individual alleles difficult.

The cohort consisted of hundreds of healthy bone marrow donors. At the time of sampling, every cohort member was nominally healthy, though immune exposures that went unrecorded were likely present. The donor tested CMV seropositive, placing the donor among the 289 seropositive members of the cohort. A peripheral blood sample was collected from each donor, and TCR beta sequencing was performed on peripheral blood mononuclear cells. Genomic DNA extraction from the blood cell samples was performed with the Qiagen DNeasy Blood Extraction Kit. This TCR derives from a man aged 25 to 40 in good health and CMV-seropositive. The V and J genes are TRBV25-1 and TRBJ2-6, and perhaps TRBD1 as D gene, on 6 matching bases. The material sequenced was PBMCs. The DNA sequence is TGTGCCAGCAGTGAATTGTCAGGGGCTAGCTCTGGGGCCAACGTCCTGACTTTC. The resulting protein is CASSELSGASSGANVLTF.